Shown below are 2 T cell receptor beta chains from a single sample sequenced in a study of spatial heterogeneity in lung cancer. Time point indicated: sample taken at primary tumor resection. Material for sequencing was whole RNA from tumor, nontumor lung or frozen PBMC, left unsorted. TCRdb processed the 5' RACE reads anew with MiXCR; each CDR3 protein has one entry. The repertoire includes about 30,000 distinct CDR3 sequences, approximately 8.1% of them detected once, and around 36% sits in the top ten. Source: PBMCs, taken at surgery. The origin of the receptors is a female donor with early-stage non-small cell lung cancer.

On this clonotype itself: It may be a read error: a sequence one base away is much more abundant. As the CDR3 is not closed by the conserved phenylalanine or tryptophan, this likely results from a read error. This sequence joins TRBV7-9 and TRBJ2-1; 12 bases line up with TRBD2. CDR1 and CDR2 from the germline V gene are SEHNR and FQNEAQ (reference sequence). The CDR3 is made up of 16 amino acids. The V and J ends lost 5 bases and 7 bases, in that order; junction bases with no gene match: 9. This chain's CDR3 is CASSDSPSGRGNEQFS. The DNA of the CDR3 is TGTGCCAGCAGCGATAGCCCTAGCGGGAGGGGGAATGAGCAGTTCTCC.

This clonotype occurred a few times. The rearrangement joins TRBV24-1 to TRBJ2-3; 13 bases are shared with TRBD2. The CDR3 is 17 amino acids. The V and J ends lost 3 bases and 7 bases, in that order; junction bases with no gene match: 9. From germline, CDR1 is KGHDR and CDR2 SFDVKD. The CDR3 region has the DNA TGTGCCACCAGTGATCCCTCGACTAGCGGGAGGCGGAATACGCAGTATTTT. Translation: CATSDPSTSGRRNTQYF.